Below, 20 T cell receptor beta chains from the same sample are listed, as sequenced in a study of a mutant IDH1 vaccine in newly diagnosed glioma. The repertoire was sequenced with immunoSEQ multiplex PCR; TCRdb's copy has only in-frame clones and lacks some. The sample contains some 48,000 clones, approximately 80% of which appear only once. For these receptors, no antigen is known. Time point here: week 35, safety follow-up. Mutant IDH1 20-mer peptide, at 300 ug, made up each vaccine dose, with topical imiquimod. The starting material was PBMCs, obtained from a glioma patient whose treatment included an IDH1 peptide vaccine. The source of these receptors is a man in his forties with glioma.

The chain combines TRBV30 with TRBJ1-6, with no clear D. V dropped 6 bases and J dropped 7 bases, with 16 bases sitting between them. This CDR3 spans 14 amino acids. Germline V lookup: CDR1 GTSNPN, CDR2 SVGIG (reference sequence). In DNA, the CDR3 is TGTGCCTGCTTTTCTGGGGAGCCGAATTCACCCCTCCACTTT. It yields the protein CACFSGEPNSPLHF.

The chain links TRBV19 to TRBJ2-7; the match to TRBD2 covers 7 bases. This CDR3 has 14 residues. Per germline, CDR1 LNHDA and CDR2 SQIVND (reference sequence). V trimming: 5 bases; J trimming: 1 base; junction bases outside the gene matches: 5. CDR3 sequence (DNA): TGTGCCAGTAGTCCGGGACTACATTCCTACGAGCAGTACTTC. This codes for CASSPGLHSYEQYF.

The chain links TRBV4-1 to TRBJ2-1; D gene uncertain. Per germline, CDR1 MGHRA and CDR2 YSYEKL. V was cut by 4 bases and J by 4 bases, with 17 bases left in between. CDR3 length: 16 residues. The CDR3 loop is CASSLSTPPSYNEQFF. The CDR3 nucleotides are TGCGCCAGCAGCCTGTCGACACCTCCATCGTACAATGAGCAGTTCTTC.

This clone was recorded a few times. The chain joins TRBV15 to TRBJ2-1, with unresolved D. The V gene lost 1 base and the J gene lost 10 bases, with 11 bases spanning the gap. The CDR3 contains 13 residues. CDR1 and CDR2 from the germline V gene are LNHNV and YYDKDF (reference sequence). CDR3 sequence: CATSRAKGREQFF. In DNA, the CDR3 is TGTGCCACCAGCAGAGCAAAGGGCCGAGAGCAGTTCTTC.

This rearrangement joins TRBV4-3 to TRBJ2-2; 7 nucleotides align to TRBD2. The ends lost 0 bases at V and 5 bases at J; junction bases unmatched: 9. Germline-derived CDR1 and CDR2 are LGHNA and YSLEER. The CDR3 is made up of 17 amino acids. As DNA, the CDR3 is TGCGCCAGCAGCCAAGATCTTGAGCGGGATCTAACCGGGGAGCTGTTTTTT. Encoded protein: CASSQDLERDLTGELFF.

V gene TRBV19 combines with J gene TRBJ2-3; possibly TRBD1 for D (5 bases). There are 14 residues in the CDR3. V gave up 8 bases and J gave up 6 bases, with 18 bases separating them. The germline gives CDR1 LNHDA, CDR2 SQIVND (reference sequence). The CDR3 DNA reads TGTGCCAGTTCCCCGACAGCCGCCAGGGATACGCAGTATTTT. As protein: CASSPTAARDTQYF.

The rearrangement joins TRBV9 to TRBJ1-2, with 9 bases aligning to TRBD1. The CDR3 totals 15 residues. Germline V gene lookup returns CDR1 SGDLS and CDR2 YYNGEE. Germline trimming cut 4 bases from V and 6 bases from J; bases unmatched to any gene: 10. This chain's CDR3 is CASSPSGTGRDGYTF. CDR3 nucleotides: TGTGCCAGCAGCCCGTCGGGGACAGGGAGGGATGGCTACACCTTC.

The chain is built from TRBV13 and TRBJ2-7; D is uncertain. CDR3 length equals 11 residues. V was shortened by 0 bases and J by 7 bases, with 4 bases between the two germline ends. Germline assignment: CDR1 PRHDT and CDR2 FYEKMQ (reference sequence). The CDR3 coding sequence is TGTGCCAGCAGCTTAGGGCGGGAGCAGTACTTC. Translation gives CASSLGREQYF. The full variable domain, in which reference TRBV13 and TRBJ2-7 provide the parts outside the CDR3, is AAGVIQSPRHLIKEKRETATLKCYPIPRHDTVYWYQQGPGQDPQFLISFYEKMQSDKGSIPDRFSAQQFSDYHSELNMSSLELGDSALYFCASSLGREQYFGPGTRLTVT.

The chain couples TRBV5-1 to TRBJ2-1; D is perhaps TRBD2 (6 bases). The length of the CDR3 is 16 residues. Germline V gene data show CDR1 as SGHRS and CDR2 as YFSETQ. The V and J ends lost 0 bases and 2 bases respectively, with 12 bases between them. Written as DNA, the CDR3 is TGCGCCAGCAGCTTGGATCGAGCGGGTGCCTACAATGAGCAGTTCTTC. It encodes CASSLDRAGAYNEQFF.

The V call is TRBV7-2, the J call TRBJ2-2; 7 nucleotides align to TRBD1. The V segment lost 7 bases and the J segment 5 bases; nucleotides outside the gene matches: 13. From germline, CDR1 is SGHTA and CDR2 FQGNSA. The CDR3 sequence is 16 residues long. The CDR3 nucleotides read TGTGCCAGCACCAGGAGACAGGGCCCGGATACCGGGGAGCTGTTTTTT. Its translation: CASTRRQGPDTGELFF. Drawing the rest from reference TRBV7-2 and TRBJ2-2, the complete variable domain is GAGVSQSPSNKVTEKGKDVELRCDPISGHTALYWYRQSLGQGLEFLIYFQGNSAPDKSGLPSDRFSAERTGGSVSTLTIQRTQQEDSAVYLCASTRRQGPDTGELFFGEGSRLTVL.

The chain is built from TRBV6-5 and TRBJ1-2; 8 bases line up with TRBD1. The germline V gene encodes CDR1 MNHEY and CDR2 SVGAGI. The CDR3 consists of 13 residues. Unmatched junction bases numbered 6, after V lost 4 bases and J lost 8 bases. In nucleotides, the CDR3 is TGTGCCAGCAGTTCCGGACAGGGAAGGGGCTACACCTTC. Translation gives CASSSGQGRGYTF.

The chain employs TRBV7-9 and TRBJ2-5, with unresolved D. The CDR3 covers 15 residues. The germline V gene encodes CDR1 SEHNR and CDR2 FQNEAQ (reference sequence). V lost 1 base, J lost 2 bases, and 11 bases lay in between. The CDR3 coding sequence is TGTGCCAGCAGCTTAGTAGGTGATAAACAAGAGACCCAGTACTTC. Translation: CASSLVGDKQETQYF.

V is TRBV7-9 and J is TRBJ2-3, with a weak D call TRBD2 (6 bases). The V gene lost 1 base and the J gene lost 1 base, with 15 bases spanning the gap. The germline V gene encodes CDR1 SEHNR and CDR2 FQNEAQ (reference sequence). The CDR3 has 17 residues. The CDR3 nucleotides are TGTGCCAGCAGCTTAGGAGGGGCGGGAACGCGCACAGATACGCAGTATTTT. Translating it yields CASSLGGAGTRTDTQYF.

This chain joins TRBV2 and TRBJ2-1; D is possibly TRBD2 (5 bases). Trimming stripped 5 bases from V and 0 bases from J, with 11 bases between. Germline assignment: CDR1 SNHLY and CDR2 FYNNEI. The CDR3 sequence is 15 residues long. CDR3 residues: CASSSFAGSYNEQFF. The CDR3 DNA reads TGTGCCAGCAGTAGTTTCGCGGGCTCCTACAATGAGCAGTTCTTC.

As DNA, the CDR3 is TGTGCCAGCAGCTTGTTGACAGGGACAACTGGAAACACCATATATTTT. It is translated as CASSLLTGTTGNTIYF. The V gene is TRBV5-6, the J gene TRBJ1-3; the match to TRBD1 covers 7 bases. The CDR3 is 16 amino acids. Germline lookup yields CDR1 SGHDT and CDR2 YYEEEE. The ends lost 1 base at V and 2 bases at J; junction bases unmatched: 6.

The genes are TRBV19 and TRBJ2-5; a weak D match, TRBD2 (6 bases). V shed 2 bases and J shed 4 bases, with 8 bases lying between them. This CDR3 has 13 amino acids. The germline V gene encodes CDR1 LNHDA and CDR2 SQIVND (reference sequence). The CDR3 nucleotides read TGTGCCAGTAGTATAAGGCGGGGAGAGACCCAGTACTTC. It specifies CASSIRRGETQYF.

The chain employs TRBV7-2 and TRBJ1-4; D unclear. This CDR3 has 15 amino acids. The V and J ends lost 5 bases and 1 base respectively, with 11 bases between them. Germline V gene data show CDR1 as SGHTA and CDR2 as FQGNSA. CDR3 in DNA: TGTGCCAGCAGCCCCTATCTGGGAACTAATGAAAAACTGTTTTTT. It codes for CASSPYLGTNEKLFF.

V gene TRBV5-8 combines with J gene TRBJ2-5, with 9 bases fitting TRBD1. The germline CDR1 and CDR2 sequences are SGHTS and YDEGEE. The CDR3 contains 15 residues. J gave up 5 bases and V 2 bases, and 7 bases lay outside the gene matches. The CDR3, as DNA: TGTGCCAGCAGCTTCGAACAGGGGGCGGGGGAGACCCAGTACTTC. As protein: CASSFEQGAGETQYF.

This chain joins TRBV5-4 and TRBJ1-5; D remains ambiguous. This CDR3 contains 14 residues. Trimming left V 0 bases short and J 3 bases short, with 7 bases between. CDR1 and CDR2 from the germline V gene are SGHNT and YYREEE (reference sequence). CDR3 in DNA: TGTGCCAGCAGCTTGGGTGGAGACAATCAGCCCCAGCATTTT. Its translation is CASSLGGDNQPQHF.

This sequence joins TRBV5-1 and TRBJ2-1; tentative D call: TRBD2 (6 bases). V dropped 5 bases and J dropped 11 bases, with 17 bases sitting between them. Per germline, CDR1 SGHRS and CDR2 YFSETQ. The CDR3 is 13 residues long. The CDR3 here is CASSDETSKKQFF. CDR3 coding DNA: TGCGCCAGCAGTGATGAGACTAGTAAGAAGCAGTTCTTC.